This TCR beta chain was identified in a study of T cells in narcolepsy. Study-level findings and limits: Blood of same and different patients, but not healthy controls, reportedly held recurring autoreactive clonotypes.

TCRdb keeps only in-frame clones here, not all; method: immunoSEQ multiplex PCR. The repertoire consists of 25,000 to 30,000 clones, with approximately 83% occurring once and the leading ten covering 0.91%. CDR3 length equals 12 residues. Germline CDR1 MNHGY, CDR2 SVAAGI. Trimming took 8 bases from V and 2 from J; bases not matched to a gene: 2. In the case of this clone: Its antigen is not identified.

The sequence derives from a human donor with narcolepsy. The chain links TRBV6-9 to TRBJ2-7, with 8 bases aligning to TRBD1. The sequencing input was CD45RA- memory CD4+ T cells from PBMCs. The DNA of the CDR3 is TGTGCCAGCCTGGGACAGGCCTACGAGCAGTACTTC. Amino acid sequence: CASLGQAYEQYF.